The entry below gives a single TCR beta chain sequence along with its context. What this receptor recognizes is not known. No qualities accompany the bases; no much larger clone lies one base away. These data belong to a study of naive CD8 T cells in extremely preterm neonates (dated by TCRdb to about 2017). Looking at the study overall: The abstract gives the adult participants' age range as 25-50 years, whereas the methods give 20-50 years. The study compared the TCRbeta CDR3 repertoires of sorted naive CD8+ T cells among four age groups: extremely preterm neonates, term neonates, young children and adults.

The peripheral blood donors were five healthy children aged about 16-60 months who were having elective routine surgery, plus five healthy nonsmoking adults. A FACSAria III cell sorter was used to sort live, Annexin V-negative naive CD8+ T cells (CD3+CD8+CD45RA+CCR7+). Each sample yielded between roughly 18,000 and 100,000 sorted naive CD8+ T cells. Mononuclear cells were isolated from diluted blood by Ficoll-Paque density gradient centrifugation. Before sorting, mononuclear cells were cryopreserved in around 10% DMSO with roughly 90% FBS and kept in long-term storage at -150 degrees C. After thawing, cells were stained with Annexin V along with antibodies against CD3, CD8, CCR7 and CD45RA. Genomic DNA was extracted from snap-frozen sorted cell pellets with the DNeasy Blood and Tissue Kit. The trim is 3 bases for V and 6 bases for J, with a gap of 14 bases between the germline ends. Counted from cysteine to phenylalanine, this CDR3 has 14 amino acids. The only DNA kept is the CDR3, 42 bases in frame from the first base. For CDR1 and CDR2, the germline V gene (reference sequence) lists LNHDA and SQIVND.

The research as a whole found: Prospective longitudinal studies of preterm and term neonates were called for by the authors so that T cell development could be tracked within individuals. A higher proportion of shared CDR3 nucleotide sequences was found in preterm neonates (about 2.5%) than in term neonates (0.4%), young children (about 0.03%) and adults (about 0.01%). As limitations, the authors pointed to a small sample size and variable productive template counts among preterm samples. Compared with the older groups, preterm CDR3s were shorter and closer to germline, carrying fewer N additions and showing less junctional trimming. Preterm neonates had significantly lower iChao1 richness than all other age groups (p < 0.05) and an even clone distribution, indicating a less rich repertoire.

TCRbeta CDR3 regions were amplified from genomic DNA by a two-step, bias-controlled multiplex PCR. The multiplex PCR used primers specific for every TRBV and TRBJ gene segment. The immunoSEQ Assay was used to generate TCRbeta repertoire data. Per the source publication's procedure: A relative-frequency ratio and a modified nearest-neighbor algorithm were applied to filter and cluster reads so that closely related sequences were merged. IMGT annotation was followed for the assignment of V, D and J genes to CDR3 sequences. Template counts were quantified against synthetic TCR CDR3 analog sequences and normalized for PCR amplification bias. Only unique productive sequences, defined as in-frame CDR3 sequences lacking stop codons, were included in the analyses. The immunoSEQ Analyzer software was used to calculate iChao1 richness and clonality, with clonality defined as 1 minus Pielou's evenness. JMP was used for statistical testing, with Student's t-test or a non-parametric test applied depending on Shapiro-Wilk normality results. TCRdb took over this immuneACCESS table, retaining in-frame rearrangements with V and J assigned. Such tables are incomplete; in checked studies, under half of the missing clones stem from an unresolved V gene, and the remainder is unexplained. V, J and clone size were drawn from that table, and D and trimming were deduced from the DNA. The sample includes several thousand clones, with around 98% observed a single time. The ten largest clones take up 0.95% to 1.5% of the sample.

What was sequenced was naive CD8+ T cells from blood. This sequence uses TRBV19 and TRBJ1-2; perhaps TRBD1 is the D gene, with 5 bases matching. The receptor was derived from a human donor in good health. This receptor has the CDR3 CASSIGGNRNGYTF. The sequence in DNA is TGTGCCAGTAGTATCGGGGGTAACCGGAATGGCTACACCTTC.